This T cell receptor beta chain was sequenced in a study of blood T cell repertoires in COVID-19. The CDR3 is 16 residues long. V lost 5 bases, J lost 1 base, and 16 bases lay in between. The V gene's germline CDR1 is SGHAT and CDR2 FQNNGV. Using immunoSEQ multiplex PCR, the repertoire was profiled, and TCRdb retains in-frame clones only, with some absent. The data hold about 160,000 clones, with over 75% observed a single time. This chain links TRBV11-2 with TRBJ2-3; D ambiguous. Sequenced sample: PBMCs or T cells enriched from blood (not recorded which). The receptor's source is a woman in her thirties or forties with acute COVID-19. The CDR3 loop is CASSPAPIAGTDTQYF. The CDR3 bases are TGTGCCAGCAGCCCCGCTCCGATTGCGGGCACAGATACGCAGTATTTT.